This is a list of T cell receptor beta chains from one sample in a study of cytomegalovirus exposure and HLA in healthy donors. The method was immunoSEQ multiplex PCR; TCRdb's version includes in-frame clones alone and lacks a portion of them. The profile covers 130,000 to 150,000 clones, with roughly 80% appearing a single time and about 6.7% taken by the ten largest. Sequencing input: PBMCs. The receptors come from a woman in her thirties or forties in good health and CMV-seropositive. The CDR3 runs from the conserved cysteine through the conserved F or W. A D gene is named only where the DNA matches it firmly. Part of the rows lack a size; the others show once, few, many or a class for expanded clones.

clone_size | d_call | j_call | v_call | cdr3_nt | cdr3_aa
. | TRBD2 | TRBJ2-1 | TRBV4-2 | TGTGCCAGCAGCCAGGACGGTCTAGCGGGGGGGTACAATGAGCAGTTCTTC | CASSQDGLAGGYNEQFF
. | . | TRBJ2-1 | TRBV27 | TGTGCCAGCAGTTTATCCGACTTCAATGAGCAGTTCTTC | CASSLSDFNEQFF
once | . | TRBJ1-1 | TRBV5-4 | TGTGCCAGCCACTTTGGCCCCCGGGGGACTGAAGCTTTCTTT | CASHFGPRGTEAFF
. | . | TRBJ1-3 | TRBV7-6 | TGTGCCAGCAGCTACACCGGAAACACCATATATTTT | CASSYTGNTIYF
. | . | TRBJ1-5 | TRBV12-5 | TGTGCTAGCCTCCCCACAGGGACCAGCAATCAGCCCCAGCATTTT | CASLPTGTSNQPQHF
. | . | TRBJ2-7 | TRBV6-6 | TGTGCCAGCAGTTACCAATACGAGCAGTACTTC | CASSYQYEQYF
. | . | TRBJ1-2 | TRBV7-2 | TGTGCCAGCAGCACCCGGACAGTTTATGGCTACACCTTC | CASSTRTVYGYTF
. | . | TRBJ2-3 | TRBV9 | TGTGCCAGCAGCGTCGACGGCGAGGGCTGGGATACGCAGTATTTT | CASSVDGEGWDTQYF
few | TRBD1 | TRBJ2-7 | TRBV7-9 | TGTGCCAGCAGCCCAACCCAGGACAGGGCTCACGAGCAGTACTTC | CASSPTQDRAHEQYF
. | . | TRBJ1-2 | TRBV29-1 | TGCAGCGTTGCGAATCGATTATACCTACAGGCGTCTACTGGGGGCTACACCTTC | CSVANRLYLQASTGGYTF
. | TRBD2 | TRBJ2-3 | TRBV5-1 | TGCGCCAGCAGCTTTAGCGGGGCCGGCACAGATACGCAGTATTTT | CASSFSGAGTDTQYF
. | TRBD1 | TRBJ2-7 | TRBV9 | TGTGCCAGCAGCGTAGAAGGGACAGCCTACGAGCAGTACTTC | CASSVEGTAYEQYF
once | TRBD2 | TRBJ2-5 | TRBV15 | TGTGCCACCAGCAGGGCCTATACTAGCGGTCAGACCCAGTACTTC | CATSRAYTSGQTQYF
. | . | TRBJ1-1 | TRBV5-1 | TGCGCCAGCAGCGTTGAGGGGAGGATCTCTGAAGCTTTCTTT | CASSVEGRISEAFF
. | TRBD2 | TRBJ2-3 | TRBV28 | TGTGCCAGCAGTTACTGGAGGGACTACCAAATAAGCACAGATACGCAGTATTTT | CASSYWRDYQISTDTQYF
. | . | TRBJ2-5 | TRBV11-2 | TGTGCCAGCACCCCCTGGGGGCAACCCTCGCAGGAGACCCAGTACTTC | CASTPWGQPSQETQYF
few | . | TRBJ2-5 | TRBV19 | TGTGCCAGTGCCCCAGGGGACCATGGGACCCAGTACTTC | CASAPGDHGTQYF
. | . | TRBJ2-3 | TRBV5-1 | TGCGCCAGCAGTGCGGGGGCAGGGGGCTACACAGATACGCAGTATTTT | CASSAGAGGYTDTQYF
. | . | TRBJ1-4 | TRBV19 | TGTGCCAGTAGTATAGGGGCAGGGAACGGAAAACTGTTTTTT | CASSIGAGNGKLFF
. | . | TRBJ1-1 | TRBV2 | TGTGCCAGCAGTGGGGACATGCGGGCTTTCTTT | CASSGDMRAFF
few | . | TRBJ1-1 | TRBV9 | TGTGCCAGCAGCGTAGGACCAGGGGACACTGAAGCTTTCTTT | CASSVGPGDTEAFF
. | TRBD1 | TRBJ1-2 | TRBV9 | TGTGCCAGCAGCCTCGGGACAGGGCCTAACTATGGCTACACCTTC | CASSLGTGPNYGYTF
. | TRBD1 | TRBJ2-2 | TRBV5-1 | TGCGCCAGCAGCTTGAGCCCACAGGGGCCTATGAACACCGGGGAGCTGTTTTTT | CASSLSPQGPMNTGELFF
. | . | TRBJ1-5 | TRBV18 | TGTGCCAGCTCACCAAAGGGGGATCAGCCCCAGCATTTT | CASSPKGDQPQHF
once | TRBD1 | TRBJ1-5 | TRBV6-1 | TGTGCCAGCAGAAGAGGGACAGGGCTCAGCCAGCCCCAGCATTTT | CASRRGTGLSQPQHF
once | . | TRBJ2-5 | TRBV19 | TGTGCCAGTAGTAGGGAGGAGACCCAGTACTTC | CASSREETQYF
. | . | TRBJ1-1 | TRBV5-4 | TGTGCCAGCAGCACCGACAGAAGTAGGACTGAAGCTTTCTTT | CASSTDRSRTEAFF
. | . | TRBJ1-1 | TRBV30 | TGTGCCTGGAGTGGACAAAATCGGCCAGTCGAAGCTTTCTTT | CAWSGQNRPVEAFF
few | . | TRBJ1-2 | TRBV7-9 | TGTGCCAGCAGCTTAGCAGCGGGCTCAGGCTACACCTTC | CASSLAAGSGYTF
. | TRBD1 | TRBJ1-6 | TRBV13 | TGTGCCAGCAGGATTGGGACAGCCACTAATTCACCCCTCCACTTT | CASRIGTATNSPLHF
. | . | TRBJ1-1 | TRBV5-6 | TGTGCCAGCAGCCGACAGAGTGAAGCTTTCTTT | CASSRQSEAFF
. | . | TRBJ1-1 | TRBV2 | TGTGCCAGCAGTGGACAGATCACTGAAGCTTTCTTT | CASSGQITEAFF
once | . | TRBJ2-2 | TRBV7-9 | TGTGCCAGCAGCCGTAGTAAGGAGCTGTTTTTT | CASSRSKELFF
few | TRBD1 | TRBJ2-2 | TRBV2 | TGTGCCAGCAGACCTGGGACAGCGAACACCGGGGAGCTGTTTTTT | CASRPGTANTGELFF
. | . | TRBJ1-6 | TRBV15 | TGTGCCACCAGCAGAGAAGCCCTATCGTACGCGGCCCCAAATTCACCCCTCCACTTT | CATSREALSYAAPNSPLHF
. | TRBD1 | TRBJ1-4 | TRBV19 | TGTGCCAGTAGTCCCAGGACAGGGGTTGCAACTAATGAAAAACTGTTTTTT | CASSPRTGVATNEKLFF
. | . | TRBJ1-5 | TRBV19 | TGTGCCAGTAGTAATACGGCAGGGGTTATGATTGGCAATCAGCCCCAGCATTTT | CASSNTAGVMIGNQPQHF
. | . | TRBJ1-2 | TRBV4-1 | TGCGCCAGCAGCCAGGATATGCACGACACGGGGAACTATGGCTACACCTTC | CASSQDMHDTGNYGYTF
. | . | TRBJ2-6 | TRBV7-9 | TGTGCCAGCAGCCTAGTGGGGCGGTTGGCTGGGGCCAACGTCCTGACTTTC | CASSLVGRLAGANVLTF
. | TRBD1 | TRBJ1-6 | TRBV6-5 | TGTGCCAGCAGGGTCGCCGGGACAGTAGATTCACCCCTCCACTTT | CASRVAGTVDSPLHF
. | TRBD1 | TRBJ1-2 | TRBV19 | TGTGCCAGTAGCCTGACAGGGGGCGACGCCGCTTATGGCTACACCTTC | CASSLTGGDAAYGYTF
. | . | TRBJ1-4 | TRBV20-1 | TGCAGTGCTAGGCGTGGTGAAAAACTGTTTTTT | CSARRGEKLFF
few | . | TRBJ1-3 | TRBV5-1 | TGCGCCAGCAGCTTGGAGGGGGTCCAACTTGGAAACACCATATATTTT | CASSLEGVQLGNTIYF
. | TRBD1 | TRBJ2-5 | TRBV30 | TGTGCCTGGGGTGGACAGGGGGCTAACGGGGAGACCCAGTACTTC | CAWGGQGANGETQYF